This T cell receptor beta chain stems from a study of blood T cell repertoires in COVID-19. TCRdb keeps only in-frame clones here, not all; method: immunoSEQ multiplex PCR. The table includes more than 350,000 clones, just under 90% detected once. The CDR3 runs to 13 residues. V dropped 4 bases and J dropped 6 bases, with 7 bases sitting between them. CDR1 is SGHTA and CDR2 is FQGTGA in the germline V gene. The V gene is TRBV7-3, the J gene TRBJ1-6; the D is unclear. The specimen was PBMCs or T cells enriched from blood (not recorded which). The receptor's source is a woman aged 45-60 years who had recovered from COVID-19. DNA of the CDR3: TGTGCCAGCAGCTATTACAGTAATTCACCCCTCCACTTT. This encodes CASSYYSNSPLHF.